These 10 T cell receptor beta chains originate from one sample sequenced in a study of a mutant IDH1 vaccine in newly diagnosed glioma. Time point specified: baseline, week 1 (first vaccination visit). Specified treatment: pre-vaccination baseline after standard-of-care therapy. Generated by immunoSEQ multiplex PCR, the TCRdb table keeps only in-frame clones and is missing some. The sample consists of roughly 41,000 clones, approximately 78% of them appearing once. This material consisted of PBMCs, taken from a glioma patient treated with radiotherapy, temozolomide or both. These receptors originate from a man aged 35 to 55 with glioma. Some clones in this sample may be carry-over from other donors' samples.

There are a few counts of this clone. The CDR3 region has the DNA TGTGCCAGCAGCCCATACTATAGCAATCAGCCCCAGCATTTT. Protein product: CASSPYYSNQPQHF. The V gene is TRBV5-6, the J gene TRBJ1-5; D uncertain. V was trimmed by 4 bases and J by 0 bases, leaving 8 bases between them. Germline loops: CDR1 SGHDT, CDR2 YYEEEE. The CDR3 length is 14 residues. Supplemented by reference TRBV5-6 and TRBJ1-5, the full variable domain reads DAGVTQSPTHLIKTRGQQVTLRCSPKSGHDTVSWYQQALGQGPQFIFQYYEEEERQRGNFPDRFSGHQFPNYSSELNVNALLLGDSALYLCASSPYYSNQPQHFGDGTRLSIL.

V and J are TRBV20-1 and TRBJ1-5; D might be TRBD1 (5 bases). Trimming left V 6 bases short and J 6 bases short, with 9 bases between. CDR1 and CDR2 from the germline V gene are DFQATT and SNEGSKA (reference sequence). This CDR3 has 11 amino acids. The CDR3 here is CSAKGSQPQHF. The CDR3 DNA reads TGCAGTGCGAAGGGGAGTCAGCCCCAGCATTTT.

This chain links TRBV30 with TRBJ2-5; perhaps TRBD2 as D (6 bases). The CDR3 is 13 residues long. The germline gives CDR1 GTSNPN, CDR2 SVGIG (reference sequence). Trimming shortened V by 4 bases and J by 2 bases, and 11 bases separated the two germline ends. CDR3 loop: CAWTTGGQETQYF. CDR3 coding DNA: TGTGCCTGGACCACTGGGGGGCAAGAGACCCAGTACTTC.

As to this clone: The junction does not match germline at one end; this may be a read error. The CDR3: CASSPGLEAEQYF. As DNA, the CDR3 is TGTGCTAGCAGCCCGGGGCTGGAGGCCGAGCAGTACTTC. The J gene is TRBJ2-7, the V gene TRBV7-7; D may match TRBD1 or TRBD2 (5 bases each). Germline V gene lookup returns CDR1 SSHAT and CDR2 FNYEAQ (reference sequence). This CDR3 contains 13 residues.

The rearrangement links TRBV7-8 to TRBJ1-2; D remains unclear. Germline-derived CDR1 and CDR2 are SGHVS and FQNEAQ. The length of the CDR3 is 12 residues. V lost 4 bases and J 8 bases, leaving 11 bases between the germline ends. CDR3 residues: CASSSNSGGYTF. CDR3 bases: TGTGCCAGCAGCTCAAACTCCGGAGGCTACACCTTC.

The chain has TRBV25-1 and TRBJ2-3; weak D call: TRBD1 (5 bases). The germline V gene has CDR1 MGHDK and CDR2 SYGVNS. The CDR3 runs 14 residues. With 2 bases removed from V and 4 bases from J, the gap between germline ends came to 10 bases. CDR3: CASSEQGVPDTQYF. As DNA, the CDR3 is TGTGCCAGCAGTGAACAAGGGGTCCCAGATACGCAGTATTTT. The variable domain in full, with the rest retrieved from reference TRBV25-1 and TRBJ2-3, is EADIYQTPRYLVIGTGKKITLECSQTMGHDKMYWYQQDPGMELHLIHYSYGVNSTEKGDLSSESTVSRIRTEHFPLTLESARPSHTSQYLCASSEQGVPDTQYFGPGTRLTVL.

The chain couples TRBV30 to TRBJ2-7; tentatively, D is TRBD2 (6 bases). This CDR3 spans 14 amino acids. V gave up 0 bases and J gave up 6 bases, with 15 bases separating them. In germline, CDR1 is GTSNPN, CDR2 SVGIG (reference sequence). The CDR3 DNA sequence: TGTGCCTGGAGTGTACGGGTGTGGGGAGGCGAGCAGTACTTC. It translates to CAWSVRVWGGEQYF.

V usage is TRBV5-4 and J usage is TRBJ2-7; a weak D match, TRBD1 (6 bases). This CDR3 contains 11 residues. Between the trimmed V and J ends, which lost 4 bases and 6 bases, there was a span of 8 bases. Germline CDR1 is SGHNT and CDR2 is YYREEE (reference sequence). CDR3 DNA: TGTGCCAGCAGCGAAGGGGGCGAGCAGTACTTC. Translated, it gives CASSEGGEQYF.

The V call is TRBV7-9, the J call TRBJ2-5, with 8 bases matching TRBD2. Germline V CDR1 and CDR2: SEHNR, FQNEAQ (reference sequence). The CDR3 consists of 14 residues. Trimming removed 5 bases from V and 3 bases from J; junction bases left unmatched: 5. CDR3 loop: CASSPLSGKETQYF. For the CDR3, the DNA is TGTGCCAGCAGCCCCCTTAGCGGGAAAGAGACCCAGTACTTC.

The chain links TRBV20-1 to TRBJ2-1; D call uncertain. The CDR3 totals 11 residues. Trimming cost V 2 bases and J 10 bases, with 9 bases left between them. Germline values: CDR1 DFQATT, CDR2 SNEGSKA (reference sequence). CDR3 region: CSARLLREQFF. The CDR3 bases are TGCAGTGCTAGACTCCTTAGGGAGCAGTTCTTC.